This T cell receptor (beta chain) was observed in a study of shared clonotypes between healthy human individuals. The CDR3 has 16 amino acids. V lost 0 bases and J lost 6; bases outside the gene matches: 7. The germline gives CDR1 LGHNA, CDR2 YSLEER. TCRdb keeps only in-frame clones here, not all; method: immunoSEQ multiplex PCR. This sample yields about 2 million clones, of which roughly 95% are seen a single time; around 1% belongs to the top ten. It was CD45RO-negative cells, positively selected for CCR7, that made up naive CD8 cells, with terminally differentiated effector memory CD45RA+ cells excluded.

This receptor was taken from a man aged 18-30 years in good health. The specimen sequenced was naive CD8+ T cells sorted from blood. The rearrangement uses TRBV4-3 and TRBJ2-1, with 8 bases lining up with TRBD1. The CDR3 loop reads CASSQDHAGGGNEQFF. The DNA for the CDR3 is TGCGCCAGCAGCCAAGATCACGCAGGGGGCGGCAATGAGCAGTTCTTC.